These 9 T cell receptor beta chains were sequenced from one sample in a study of TIL therapy for anti-PD-1-resistant metastatic lung cancer. The time point: pre-treatment sample, taken before nivolumab and TIL therapy. The immunoSEQ assay was v3. The table came from immunoSEQ multiplex PCR; TCRdb's copy has only in-frame clones and leaves some out. The table shows 20,000 to 25,000 clones, with around 81% occurring only once. This specimen was blood, taken at baseline. These receptors originate from a person between 30 and 80 years old with non-small cell lung cancer.

The chain is built from TRBV6-5 and TRBJ1-6; no reliable D call. This CDR3 region has 14 residues. Trimming removed 5 bases at V and 7 bases at J, with 12 bases between. Germline assignment: CDR1 MNHEY and CDR2 SVGAGI. DNA for the CDR3: TGTGCCAGCAGTGAGTCGCCCCCAAATTCACCCCTCCACTTT. This codes for CASSESPPNSPLHF.

The V call is TRBV4-1, the J call TRBJ2-1, with D uncertain. V gave up 3 bases and J gave up 0 bases, with 12 bases separating them. This CDR3 contains 16 residues. CDR1 is MGHRA, CDR2 YSYEKL, per germline. As DNA, the CDR3 is TGCGCCAGCAGCCAGGTGGACCTAATCTCCTACAATGAGCAGTTCTTC. Amino acid sequence: CASSQVDLISYNEQFF.

The genes are TRBV11-2 and TRBJ1-2; possible D gene TRBD1, 6 bases. Trimming pared 0 bases from V and 8 bases from J, leaving 19 bases between. Per germline, CDR1 SGHAT and CDR2 FQNNGV. The CDR3 sequence is 16 residues long. As DNA, the CDR3 is TGTGCCAGCAGCTTAGAACGAGGGGGGATAGGGCGCGGCTACACCTTC. Protein product: CASSLERGGIGRGYTF.

This chain links TRBV4-1 with TRBJ2-2; a possible D gene is TRBD2 (6 bases). V lost 4 bases and J 3 bases, leaving 12 bases between the germline ends. Looked up from germline, CDR1 is MGHRA and CDR2 is YSYEKL. The CDR3 extends over 15 amino acids. Here the CDR3 reads CASSPQGLYTGELFF. The CDR3 DNA follows: TGCGCCAGCAGCCCCCAGGGACTGTACACCGGGGAGCTGTTTTTT.

The V and J genes are TRBV7-2 and TRBJ1-4; 8 bases fit TRBD1. J lost 6 bases, V lost 5 bases, and 5 bases had no gene match. The CDR3 is 14 amino acids. The V gene's germline CDR1 is SGHTA and CDR2 FQGNSA. The CDR3: CASSPDRAYEKLFF. The CDR3, as DNA: TGTGCCAGCAGCCCGGACAGGGCTTATGAAAAACTGTTTTTT.

The chain combines TRBV6-6 with TRBJ2-1, with TRBD2 identical over 7 bases. Germline lookup yields CDR1 MNHNY and CDR2 SVGAGI (reference sequence). V gave up 0 bases and J gave up 6 bases; unmatched junction bases: 8. This CDR3 comprises 16 residues. For the CDR3, the DNA is TGTGCCAGCAGTTACTCGATGGGGGGGGAGGGCAATGAGCAGTTCTTC. Protein product: CASSYSMGGEGNEQFF.

V is TRBV5-4 and J is TRBJ2-5; D is unclear. From germline, CDR1 is SGHNT and CDR2 YYREEE (reference sequence). Trimming took off 4 bases at V and 5 bases at J, with 12 bases between the two ends. The CDR3 runs to 13 residues. The CDR3 coding sequence is TGTGCCAGCAGCCCCGACGCGCGTGAGACCCAGTACTTC. Its translation: CASSPDARETQYF.

This chain uses TRBV5-6 with TRBJ2-1, with TRBD2 matching over 16 bases. The germline gives CDR1 SGHDT, CDR2 YYEEEE. V lost 4 bases to trimming and J lost 3 bases; unmatched junction nucleotides: 7. The CDR3 totals 18 residues. The CDR3 loop reads CASSLGLAGGLFYNEQFF. The CDR3 coding sequence is TGTGCCAGCAGCCTGGGACTAGCGGGGGGGCTTTTCTACAATGAGCAGTTCTTC.

This clone was counted a single time. V and J are TRBV11-2 and TRBJ2-5; possible D gene TRBD1, 5 bases. The germline CDR1 and CDR2 sequences are SGHAT and FQNNGV. V was clipped by 2 bases and J by 1 base, with 17 bases between them. The CDR3 sequence is 17 residues long. CDR3 protein: CASSLFLRTLLQETQYF. In nucleotides, the CDR3 is TGTGCCAGCAGCTTATTCCTCCGGACACTTCTCCAAGAGACCCAGTACTTC.